The 15 T cell receptor beta chains below were found in one sample sequenced in a study of human T cells and chemical hapten exposure. One entry per CDR3 protein results from TCRdb running MiXCR on the RACE reads. The table records nearly 95,000 distinct CDR3 sequences, 11% of them present only once. Described time point: patch test 2, 6 weeks after DPC sensitization. Treatment of the sample: therapeutic diphenylcyclopropenone sensitization with weekly scalp DPC. The starting material was whole blood, obtained in connection with sensitization to the hapten diphenylcyclopropenone (DPC). The receptors derive from a man between 40 and 49 years old with alopecia areata. Some clones in this sample may be carry-over from other donors' samples.

This clonotype turned up a few times. The CDR3 reads CASSFGRTSAYEQYF. In DNA form, the CDR3 reads TGTGCCAGCAGCTTTGGGAGGACTAGCGCCTACGAGCAGTACTTC. V is TRBV13 and J is TRBJ2-7, with 9 bases lining up with TRBD2. CDR1 and CDR2 from the germline V gene are PRHDT and FYEKMQ (reference sequence). J was trimmed by 2 bases and V by 3 bases; bases with no gene match: 5. This CDR3 is 15 amino acids long.

The chain links TRBV10-3 to TRBJ2-1; TRBD2 matches 10 bases. The CDR3 totals 14 residues. V lost 4 bases, J lost 6 bases, and 3 bases stayed unmatched. Germline V gives CDR1 ENHRY, CDR2 SYGVKD. The CDR3 coding sequence is TGTGCCATCAGTGGAAGCGGGAGGGCCAATGAGCAGTTCTTC. Amino acids: CAISGSGRANEQFF.

This clonotype occurred a few times. The chain carries TRBV7-2 and TRBJ2-1; 9 positions agree with TRBD2. The germline CDR1 and CDR2 sequences are SGHTA and FQGNSA. The CDR3 sequence is 16 residues long. V was pared by 1 base and J by 7 bases, with 8 bases of the junction left unmatched. DNA of the CDR3: TGTGCCAGCAGCTTAGAAGGGACTAGCCGACGTAATGAGCAGTTCTTC. Its protein product is CASSLEGTSRRNEQFF.

This clonotype was seen repeatedly, ten times or more. The chain uses TRBV5-6 and TRBJ1-5; a possible D gene is TRBD1 (5 bases). From germline, CDR1 is SGHDT and CDR2 YYEEEE. The CDR3 has 14 amino acids. Trimming shortened V by 2 bases and J by 4 bases, and 10 bases separated the two germline ends. The DNA of the CDR3 is TGTGCCAGCAGCTTTCCGGGGACTAATCAGCCCCAGCATTTT. It yields the protein CASSFPGTNQPQHF.

V gene TRBV21-1 combines with J gene TRBJ2-7. TRBV21-1 is described as a pseudogene. The CDR3 is 12 residues long. The CDR3 sequence: CASSKASPRQYV. CDR3 sequence (DNA): TGTGCCAGCAGCAAAGCGTCGCCTAGGCAGTACGTC.

This clonotype was detected a few times. The chain carries TRBV6-6 and TRBJ2-5, with 11 bases that match TRBD2. In germline, CDR1 is MNHNY, CDR2 SVGAGI (reference sequence). The CDR3 extends over 16 amino acids. The junction had 7 bases not matched to a gene; V was cut back by 5 bases and J by 2 bases. This CDR3 reads CASSQNSGRGQETQYF. The CDR3 nucleotides read TGTGCCAGCAGTCAAAATAGCGGGAGGGGACAAGAGACCCAGTACTTC.

In regard to this clonotype: It may be a read error: a sequence one base away is much more abundant. CDR3 amino acids: CASSALTPQGWGSPLHF. The CDR3 region has the DNA TGTGCCAGCAGCGCCTTAACCCCCCAGGGTTGGGGCTCACCCCTCCACTTT. V usage is TRBV2 and J usage is TRBJ1-6, with D tentatively TRBD1 (5 bases). The ends were cut back, 6 bases at V and 10 bases at J, with 25 bases in the middle. This CDR3 has 17 amino acids. In germline, CDR1 is SNHLY, CDR2 FYNNEI.

This clonotype has ten or more counts. This rearrangement joins TRBV6-2 or TRBV6-3 to TRBJ2-4; 9 bases match TRBD2. The CDR3 is 18 residues long. CDR1 is MNHEY, CDR2 SVGEGT, per germline. J was trimmed by 9 bases and V by 0 bases; bases with no gene match: 15. CDR3 in amino acids: CASSYSAQLIAGEAIQYF. CDR3 DNA: TGTGCCAGCAGTTACTCCGCCCAGTTAATAGCGGGAGAAGCCATTCAGTACTTC.

This clonotype was seen repeatedly, ten times or more. The V call is TRBV24-1, the J call TRBJ2-2; D is possibly TRBD1 or TRBD2 (5 bases each). In germline, CDR1 is KGHDR, CDR2 SFDVKD. V was clipped by 12 bases and J by 2 bases, with 15 bases between them. This CDR3 region has 14 residues. The CDR3 reads CAAGRGTNTGELFF. CDR3 in DNA: TGTGCCGCAGGCCGAGGGACCAACACCGGGGAGCTGTTTTTT.

This chain connects TRBV7-2 to TRBJ2-1; tentatively, D is TRBD2 (5 bases). The CDR3 extends over 15 amino acids. In germline, CDR1 is SGHTA, CDR2 FQGNSA. Trimming removed 4 bases at V and 4 bases at J, with 14 bases between. The chain's CDR3 is CASSSTERRYNEQFF. Here the CDR3 DNA reads TGTGCCAGCAGCTCTACTGAGCGGAGATACAATGAGCAGTTCTTC. The full variable domain, its missing parts supplied by reference TRBV7-2 and TRBJ2-1, is GAGVSQSPSNKVTEKGKDVELRCDPISGHTALYWYRQSLGQGLEFLIYFQGNSAPDKSGLPSDRFSAERTGGSVSTLTIQRTQQEDSAVYLCASSSTERRYNEQFFGPGTRLTVL.

The J gene is TRBJ2-2, the V gene TRBV12-3 or TRBV12-4, with a tentative D call TRBD1 (6 bases). The V gene lost 6 bases and the J gene lost 5 bases, with 16 bases spanning the gap. The CDR3 is 15 amino acids. The chain's CDR3 is CASSPGNRVTGELFF. The CDR3 nucleotides read TGTGCCAGCAGCCCGGGTAACAGGGTAACCGGGGAGCTGTTTTTT.

This chain links TRBV20-1 with TRBJ2-3; D is unresolved. This CDR3 is 15 amino acids long. Trimming removed 2 bases from V and 0 bases from J, with 12 bases in between. Germline CDR1 reads DFQATT; CDR2 reads SNEGSKA (reference sequence). In DNA, the CDR3 is TGCAGTGCTAGATTGCGACCCTTAAGCACAGATACGCAGTATTTT. Its protein is CSARLRPLSTDTQYF.

Only a few counts were recorded for this clonotype. The J gene is TRBJ2-7, the V gene TRBV6-2 or TRBV6-3; D uncertain. CDR1 and CDR2 (germline): MNHEY, SVGEGT. With 0 bases removed from V and 0 bases from J, the gap between germline ends came to 6 bases. CDR3 length: 14 residues. The CDR3 nucleotides read TGTGCCAGCAGTTACTCGAGACCCTCCTACGAGCAGTACGTC. Translated: CASSYSRPSYEQYV.

This clonotype was picked up a small number of times. V gene TRBV6-2 or TRBV6-3 combines with J gene TRBJ2-1, with unresolved D. The length of the CDR3 is 11 residues. Germline CDR1 MNHEY, CDR2 SVGEGT. The V and J ends lost 6 bases and 4 bases respectively, with 4 bases between them. The CDR3 region is CASRDYNEQFF. The CDR3 region has the DNA TGTGCCAGCAGAGATTACAATGAGCAGTTCTTC.

This clonotype showed up just a few times. The chain combines TRBV28 with TRBJ2-3, with D perhaps TRBD1 or TRBD2 (5 bases each). V was shortened by 3 bases and J by 2 bases, with 12 bases between the two germline ends. The CDR3 has 15 amino acids. Per the germline V gene, CDR1 is MDHEN and CDR2 is SYDVKM. CDR3 in amino acids: CASSFTGTTTDTQYF. The CDR3 nucleotides read TGTGCCAGCAGTTTTACCGGGACGACCACAGATACGCAGTATTTT.